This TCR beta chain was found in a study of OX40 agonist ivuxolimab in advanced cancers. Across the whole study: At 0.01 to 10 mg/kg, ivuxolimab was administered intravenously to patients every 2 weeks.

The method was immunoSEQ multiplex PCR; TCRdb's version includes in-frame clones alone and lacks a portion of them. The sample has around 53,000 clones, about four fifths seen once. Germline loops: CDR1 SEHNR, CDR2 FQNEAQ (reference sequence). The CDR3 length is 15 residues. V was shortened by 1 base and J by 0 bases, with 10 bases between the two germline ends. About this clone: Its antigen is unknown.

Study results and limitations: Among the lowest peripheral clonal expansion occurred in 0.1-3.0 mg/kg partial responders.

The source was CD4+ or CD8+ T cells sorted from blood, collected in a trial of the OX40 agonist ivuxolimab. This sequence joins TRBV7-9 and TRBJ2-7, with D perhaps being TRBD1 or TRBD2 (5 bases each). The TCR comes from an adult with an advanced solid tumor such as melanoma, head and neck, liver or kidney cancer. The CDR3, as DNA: TGTGCCAGCAGCTTAGTCCCCGGGGCCTCCTACGAGCAGTACTTC. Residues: CASSLVPGASYEQYF. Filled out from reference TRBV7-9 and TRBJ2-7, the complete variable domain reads DTGVSQNPRHKITKRGQNVTFRCDPISEHNRLYWYRQTLGQGPEFLTYFQNEAQLEKSRLLSDRFSAERPKGSFSTLEIQRTEQGDSAMYLCASSLVPGASYEQYFGPGTRLTVT.